The clone carrying this T cell receptor beta chain appeared once. The antigen is unknown. Only in-frame clones appear in the TCRdb table, and some are missing; sequencing was by immunoSEQ multiplex PCR. The table lists 250,000 to 300,000 clones, about 90% of them singletons. Germline CDR1 is MDHEN and CDR2 is SYDVKM. The CDR3 sequence is 17 residues long. V shed 6 bases, J shed 2 bases, and the junction held 10 bases outside the gene matches. This entry comes from a study of cytomegalovirus exposure and HLA in healthy donors. Study results and caveats: The authors enumerated over 150 TCR beta chains as linked to cytomegalovirus. Whilst most TCR sequences proved rare, a subset of public TCRs occurred across many donors. It was found in a later analysis that first-cohort TCR clusters tended to co-occur in the 130 or so validation repertoires.

The donors belonged to the approximately 120-subject validation cohort, separate from the approximately 670-subject first cohort. This clonotype was sampled from a woman between 18 and 29 years old in good health and CMV-seronegative. Sequencing was performed on PBMCs. This chain uses TRBV28 with TRBJ1-5; 10 nucleotides agree with TRBD1. The CDR3 here is CASSGLTGTGGNQPQHF. The CDR3 nucleotides read TGTGCCAGCAGCGGACTCACAGGGACAGGGGGCAATCAGCCCCAGCATTTT.